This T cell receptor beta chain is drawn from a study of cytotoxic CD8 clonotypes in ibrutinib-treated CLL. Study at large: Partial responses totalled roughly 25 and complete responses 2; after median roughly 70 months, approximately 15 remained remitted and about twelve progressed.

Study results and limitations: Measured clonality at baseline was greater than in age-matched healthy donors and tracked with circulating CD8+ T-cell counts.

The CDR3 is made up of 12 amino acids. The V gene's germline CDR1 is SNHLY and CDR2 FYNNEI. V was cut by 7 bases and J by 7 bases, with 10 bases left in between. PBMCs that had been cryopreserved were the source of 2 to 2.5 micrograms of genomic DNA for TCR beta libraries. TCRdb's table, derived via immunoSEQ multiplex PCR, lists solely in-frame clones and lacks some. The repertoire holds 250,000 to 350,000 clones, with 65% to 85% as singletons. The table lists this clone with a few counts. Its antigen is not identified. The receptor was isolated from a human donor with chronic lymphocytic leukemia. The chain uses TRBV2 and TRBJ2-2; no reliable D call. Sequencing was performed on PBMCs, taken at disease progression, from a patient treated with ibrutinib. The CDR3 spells CASNLGIGELFF. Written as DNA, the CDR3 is TGTGCCAGCAATTTGGGCATCGGGGAGCTGTTTTTT.